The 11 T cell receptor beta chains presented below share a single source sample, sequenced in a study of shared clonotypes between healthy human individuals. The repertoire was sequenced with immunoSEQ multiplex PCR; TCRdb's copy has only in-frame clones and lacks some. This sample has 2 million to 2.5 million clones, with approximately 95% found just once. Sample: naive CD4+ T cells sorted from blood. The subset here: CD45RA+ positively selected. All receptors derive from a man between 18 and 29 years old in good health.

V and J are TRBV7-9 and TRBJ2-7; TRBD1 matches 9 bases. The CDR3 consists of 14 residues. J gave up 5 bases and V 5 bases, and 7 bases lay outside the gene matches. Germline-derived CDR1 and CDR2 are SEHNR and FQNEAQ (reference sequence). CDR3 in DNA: TGTGCCAGCAGCCTACAGGGGGCTAAAGACGAGCAGTACTTC. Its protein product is CASSLQGAKDEQYF.

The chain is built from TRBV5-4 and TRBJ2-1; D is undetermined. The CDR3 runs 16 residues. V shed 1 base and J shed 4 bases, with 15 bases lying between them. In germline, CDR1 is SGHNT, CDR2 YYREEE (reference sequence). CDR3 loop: CASSLIGILGYNEQFF. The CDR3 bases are TGTGCCAGCAGCTTGATCGGAATTCTTGGGTACAATGAGCAGTTCTTC.

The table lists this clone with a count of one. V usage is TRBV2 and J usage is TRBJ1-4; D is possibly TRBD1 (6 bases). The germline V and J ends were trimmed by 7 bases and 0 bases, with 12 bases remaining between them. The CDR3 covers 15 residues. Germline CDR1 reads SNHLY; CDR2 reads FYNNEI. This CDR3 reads CASTVQGATNEKLFF. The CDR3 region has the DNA TGTGCCAGCACTGTACAGGGAGCAACTAATGAAAAACTGTTTTTT.

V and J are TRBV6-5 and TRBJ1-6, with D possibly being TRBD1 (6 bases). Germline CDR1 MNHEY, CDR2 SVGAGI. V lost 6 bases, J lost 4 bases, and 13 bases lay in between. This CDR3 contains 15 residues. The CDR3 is CASRPPGAYNSPLHF. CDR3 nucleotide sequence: TGTGCCAGCAGGCCCCCGGGGGCATATAATTCACCCCTCCACTTT.

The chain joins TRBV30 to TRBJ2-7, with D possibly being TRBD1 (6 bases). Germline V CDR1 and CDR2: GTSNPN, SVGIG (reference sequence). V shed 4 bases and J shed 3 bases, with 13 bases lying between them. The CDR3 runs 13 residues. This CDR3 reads CAWKRQALYEQYF. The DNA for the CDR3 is TGTGCCTGGAAAAGACAGGCCCTCTACGAGCAGTACTTC.

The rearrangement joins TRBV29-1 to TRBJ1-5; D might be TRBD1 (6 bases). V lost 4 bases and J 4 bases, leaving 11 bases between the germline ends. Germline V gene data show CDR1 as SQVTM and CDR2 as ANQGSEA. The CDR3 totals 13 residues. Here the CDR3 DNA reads TGCAGCGTTGGAGGACAGCAAAATCAGCCCCAGCATTTT. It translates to CSVGGQQNQPQHF.

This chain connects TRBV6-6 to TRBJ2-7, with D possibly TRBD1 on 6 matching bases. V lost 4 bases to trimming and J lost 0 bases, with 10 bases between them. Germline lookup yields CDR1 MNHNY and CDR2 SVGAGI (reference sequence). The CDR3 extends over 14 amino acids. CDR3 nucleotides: TGTGCCAGCAGTTGGGGGCAGGGCTCCTACGAGCAGTACTTC. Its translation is CASSWGQGSYEQYF.

The CDR3 sequence is CASSLVRDRLGTEAFF. CDR3 bases: TGTGCCAGCAGCTTAGTCCGGGACAGACTGGGGACTGAAGCTTTCTTT. The chain employs TRBV11-2 and TRBJ1-1, with 7 bases matching TRBD1. Trimming at V came to 1 base and at J to 5 bases, leaving 10 bases not matched to a gene. This CDR3 has 16 residues. Germline V CDR1 and CDR2: SGHAT, FQNNGV.

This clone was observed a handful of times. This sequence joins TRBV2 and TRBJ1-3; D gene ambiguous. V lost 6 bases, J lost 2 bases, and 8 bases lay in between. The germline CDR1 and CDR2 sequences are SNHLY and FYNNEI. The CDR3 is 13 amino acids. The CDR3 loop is CASRHAAGNTIYF. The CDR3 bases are TGTGCCAGCAGGCATGCGGCTGGAAACACCATATATTTT.

The CDR3 nucleotides are TGCGCCAGCAGCTTGAGGTCATCAGAAAACTATAACTATGGCTACACCTTC. Its translation is CASSLRSSENYNYGYTF. The rearrangement uses TRBV5-1 and TRBJ1-2; D not certain. The CDR3 loop spans 17 amino acids. In germline, CDR1 is SGHRS, CDR2 YFSETQ. Trimming took 1 base from V and 1 from J, leaving 17 bases between them.

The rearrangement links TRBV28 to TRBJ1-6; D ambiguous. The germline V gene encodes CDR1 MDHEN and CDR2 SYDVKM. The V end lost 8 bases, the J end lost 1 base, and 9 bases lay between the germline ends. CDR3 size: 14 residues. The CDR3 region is CASHPGSYNSPLHF. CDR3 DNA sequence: TGTGCCAGCCACCCGGGATCCTATAATTCACCCCTCCACTTT.